A selection of T cell receptor beta chains follows, all from one sample in a study of beta chain features in type 1 diabetes. The table came from immunoSEQ multiplex PCR; TCRdb's copy has only in-frame clones and leaves some out. Counted here are around 41,000 clones, 65% to 70% occurring once; the ten biggest clones make up approximately 1.7%. Sequenced material: Tregs from blood. The receptors derive from a man aged 30 to 39 with type 1 diabetes. Some clones in this sample may be carry-over from other donors' samples. Each CDR3 is given with its conserved first and last residue. D genes are given only for firm matches. Clone size is shown for a subset of rows, as once, few, many or a class of expanded clone.

TRBJ2-5	TRBV5-4	-	-	CASSSGTGVSETQYF	TGTGCCAGCAGTTCCGGTACGGGAGTTTCGGAGACCCAGTACTTC
TRBJ1-2	TRBV18	few	TRBD1	CASSPGQGYGYTF	TGTGCCAGCTCACCCGGACAGGGCTATGGCTACACCTTC
TRBJ1-2	TRBV19	few	TRBD1	CASSIPQGDYGYTF	TGTGCCAGTAGTATCCCGCAGGGGGACTATGGCTACACCTTC
TRBJ2-3	TRBV5-1	-	-	CASSSGLETDTQYF	TGCGCCAGCAGCTCGGGACTGGAGACAGATACGCAGTATTTT
TRBJ2-7	TRBV9	-	TRBD1	CASSASSGTGNEQYF	TGTGCCAGCAGCGCCAGCTCCGGGACAGGTAACGAGCAGTACTTC
TRBJ2-5	TRBV7-7	-	-	CASSLSGQETQYF	TGTGCTAGCAGCTTGTCAGGGCAAGAGACCCAGTACTTC
TRBJ2-3	TRBV15	-	-	CATSRVEIDTQYF	TGTGCCACCAGCAGAGTGGAGATAGATACGCAGTATTTT
TRBJ1-1	TRBV5-1	few	-	CASREGRDGAEAFF	TGCGCCAGCAGGGAGGGGAGGGATGGCGCTGAAGCTTTCTTT
TRBJ1-1	TRBV29-1	-	-	CSVDRVQGTEAFF	TGCAGCGTTGATCGGGTTCAGGGGACTGAAGCTTTCTTT
TRBJ1-2	TRBV19	-	TRBD1	CASRPTGGEDGYTF	TGTGCCAGTAGGCCGACAGGGGGCGAGGATGGCTACACCTTC
TRBJ2-3	TRBV25-1	-	TRBD2	CASSYQRGGVPHTQYF	TGTGCCAGCAGCTACCAGCGGGGGGGCGTGCCCCATACGCAGTATTTT
TRBJ1-6	TRBV25-1	-	-	CASSELADWAPLHF	TGTGCCAGCAGTGAATTAGCGGATTGGGCACCCCTCCACTTT
TRBJ2-3	TRBV5-1	-	-	CASSLSSSSADTQYF	TGCGCCAGCAGCTTGTCGTCTAGCTCTGCAGATACGCAGTATTTT
TRBJ1-1	TRBV28	few	-	CASSPPLLGGEAFF	TGTGCCAGCAGTCCGCCCCTTCTAGGGGGTGAAGCTTTCTTT
TRBJ2-1	TRBV7-2	-	-	CASSLARPGEQFF	TGTGCCAGCAGCTTAGCGCGCCCTGGTGAGCAGTTCTTC
TRBJ2-3	TRBV10-1	-	TRBD1	CASSDTGVPDTQYF	TGCGCCAGCAGTGATACAGGGGTTCCAGATACGCAGTATTTT
TRBJ2-6	TRBV19	few	TRBD1	CATTGTALSRANVLTF	TGTGCCACTACCGGGACAGCTTTATCCCGGGCCAACGTCCTGACTTTC
TRBJ1-1	TRBV10-3	-	TRBD1	CAISPDRGTEAFF	TGTGCCATTTCGCCGGACAGGGGCACTGAAGCTTTCTTT
TRBJ2-3	TRBV7-8	-	TRBD2	CATSGVTGGADTQYF	TGTGCCACCTCAGGGGTAACGGGGGGGGCGGATACGCAGTATTTT
TRBJ2-1	TRBV28	-	TRBD2	CASRPGGSGNEQFF	TGTGCCAGTCGCCCGGGGGGGTCTGGGAATGAGCAGTTCTTC